This T cell receptor beta chain emerged from a study of blood T cell repertoires in COVID-19. V gave up 0 bases and J gave up 0 bases; unmatched junction bases: 1. Germline CDR1 reads SGHRS; CDR2 reads YFSETQ. The CDR3 extends over 16 amino acids. The data were produced by immunoSEQ multiplex PCR, yet TCRdb's version contains in-frame clones alone and is incomplete. Of roughly 120,000 clones in the sample, 65% to 85% were seen once. The specimen was peripheral blood. The TCR was taken from a man aged 65 to 85 with acute or convalescent COVID-19. The gene calls are TRBV5-1 and TRBJ2-3; 10 nucleotides align to TRBD1. The chain's CDR3 is CASSLGDRGSTDTQYF. The DNA of the CDR3 is TGCGCCAGCAGCTTGGGGGACAGGGGCAGCACAGATACGCAGTATTTT.